Reported below is one TCR beta chain. This receptor's antigen is unknown. No base quality values were provided; no much bigger clone lies one nucleotide off. The healthy control group was made up of some 38 blood donors, and the Finnish Red Cross blood service supplied their buffy coats. All TCR-sequenced material derived from peripheral blood: patient blood samples and healthy donor buffy coats. Peripheral blood mononuclear cells were isolated by Ficoll-Hypaque gradient centrifugation. Magnetic purification was used to isolate CD4+ cells from the buffy coats of the healthy controls. The Gentra Puregene Cell and Tissue kit was used for genomic DNA extraction, and quantification was performed on a Qubit 2.0 fluorometer. The immunoSEQ assay at survey resolution was applied to genomic DNA for sequencing of TCRbeta rearrangements. The paper's processing steps were these. In the TCR sequencing data, the smallest productive clonotype frequency that could be detected was 2.59 x 10-5. Analyses included only productive TCRbeta rearrangements, meaning complete and in-frame sequences. Simpson clonality, calculated in the immunoSEQ Analyzer version 3.0, was used as the measure of sample clonality. Clones were binned by frequency as very rare, small, medium, large (1-20%) or hyperexpanded (>20%). Generation probabilities were estimated with OLGA 1.2.3, V-gene circos plots were generated with VDJtools, specificities were searched for in VDJdb, and CDR3 motifs were identified with GLIPH. This immuneACCESS table, as held by TCRdb, lists in-frame sequences with V and J called but not all clones. Of the missing ones, under half trace to an unresolved V gene in checked studies; the others have no known cause. That table supplies the V and J calls and clone size; D and trimming were determined from the DNA. In all, the sample holds some 30,000 clones, and 70% to 80% of those were seen once. Of the sample, over 0.4% falls within the top ten clones.

From a lookup of the germline V gene (reference sequence), CDR1 and CDR2 are LNHDA and SQIVND. The CDR3 numbers 18 residues from cysteine through phenylalanine. Only the CDR3 portion is preserved as DNA: 54 bases, with reading frame beginning at the first base. V gives up 2 bases and J gives up 2 bases, and the segment between their germline ends measures 19 bases. This record belongs to a study of STAT5B mutations in CD4+ large granular lymphocyte leukemia (dated by TCRdb to the early 2020s). In the study overall: Among healthy controls, the CDR3 'QG' motif was associated with a particular HLA allele. The study compared the TCRbeta repertoires of patients with CD4+ T-cell large granular lymphocyte leukemia against the TCRbeta repertoires of healthy blood donors. Flow cytometry on FACSCanto II or FACSVerse showed that the purified fractions were more than 95% pure among lymphocytes.

Overall results and qualifications from the work: The data were not HLA-matched, and the relatively small sample size could explain the higher clonality seen in CD4+ compared with CD8+ T-LGLL. CD4-sorted patient repertoires appeared more clonal than healthy CD4+ repertoires, and this difference persisted after removing the putative leukemic clones. Each patient's main leukemic clonotypes were private, but approximately 26% of these clonotypes showed up at low frequency in the non-leukemic repertoires of other patients. TRBV06-family usage was enriched among the top patient clones (8/27) compared with healthy controls (2/35).

The chain couples TRBV19 to TRBJ2-4, with the identity of the D gene unclear. The origin of this receptor is a human donor in good health. The sequenced material came from CD4+ T cells from blood buffy coats. The bases are TGTGCCAGTAGTATAATTGGATCATTACGGCTAACCAAAAACATTCAGTACTTC. Translated, this is CASSIIGSLRLTKNIQYF.